The sample holds one count of the clone carrying this T cell receptor (beta chain). Authors' methods: Reference gene primer amplification yielded estimated nucleated cell counts. TCRdb keeps only in-frame clones here, not all; method: immunoSEQ multiplex PCR. V and J calls and clone size are as listed in that table; D and trimming were resolved from the DNA. This table has about 84,000 clones, 83% appearing once. Germline-derived CDR1 and CDR2 are WNHNN and SYGVQD (reference sequence). The CDR3 has 14 amino acids. Trimming shortened V by 8 bases and J by 5 bases, and 19 bases separated the two germline ends. These data are taken from a study of blood T cell repertoires in COVID-19.

This clonotype was obtained from a woman of 80 years or more with acute or convalescent COVID-19. The J gene is TRBJ2-7, the V gene TRBV10-1, with D tentatively TRBD2 (6 bases). Material: peripheral blood. CDR3 residues: CASARLVSSHEQYF. The DNA of the CDR3 is TGCGCCAGCGCTAGACTAGTATCTTCTCACGAGCAGTACTTC.